This passage covers 22 T cell receptor beta chains from one sample sequenced in a study of T cell responses to AZD1222 COVID-19 vaccine. Using immunoSEQ multiplex PCR, the repertoire was profiled, and TCRdb retains in-frame clones only, with some absent. The sample gives about 140,000 clones, 70% to 90% of which show up once; 3% to 4.5% is in the top ten. The specimen comprised peripheral blood, sampled on day 0 of AZD1222 vaccination. These receptors all come from an adult in good health.

This chain uses TRBV13 with TRBJ1-6; tentative D call: TRBD1 (6 bases). CDR1 PRHDT and CDR2 FYEKMQ come from the germline V gene (reference sequence). CDR3 size: 17 residues. V dropped 5 bases and J dropped 0 bases, with 14 bases sitting between them. The CDR3: CASSTYTGSSYNSPLHF. Here the CDR3 DNA reads TGTGCCAGCAGCACCTACACAGGGAGCTCCTATAATTCACCCCTCCACTTT. The variable domain in full, completed from reference TRBV13 and TRBJ1-6, reads AAGVIQSPRHLIKEKRETATLKCYPIPRHDTVYWYQQGPGQDPQFLISFYEKMQSDKGSIPDRFSAQQFSDYHSELNMSSLELGDSALYFCASSTYTGSSYNSPLHFGNGTRLTVT.

This chain links TRBV9 with TRBJ2-1; D might be TRBD1 (6 bases). The length of the CDR3 is 16 residues. CDR1 and CDR2 (germline): SGDLS, YYNGEE. V was cut by 2 bases and J by 3 bases, with 15 bases left in between. CDR3 amino acids: CASSVQGTNNYNEQFF. For the CDR3, the DNA is TGTGCCAGCAGCGTCCAAGGGACAAATAACTACAATGAGCAGTTCTTC.

CDR3 amino acids: CAWGRGGQKGNQPQHF. DNA for the CDR3: TGTGCCTGGGGAAGAGGAGGACAAAAGGGAAATCAGCCCCAGCATTTT. This chain joins TRBV30 and TRBJ1-5, with D maybe TRBD1 (5 bases). Germline V CDR1 and CDR2: GTSNPN, SVGIG (reference sequence). The CDR3 is 16 amino acids. The V gene lost 5 bases and the J gene lost 4 bases, with 21 bases spanning the gap.

This clone was counted between two and nine times. The chain links TRBV9 to TRBJ1-2, with D uncertain. The CDR3 has 13 residues. With 3 bases removed from V and 8 bases from J, the gap between germline ends came to 14 bases. The germline CDR1 and CDR2 sequences are SGDLS and YYNGEE. The CDR3: CASSADRFRGYTF. The CDR3 region has the DNA TGTGCCAGCAGCGCCGATCGATTCCGAGGCTACACCTTC.

This clone came up once. The CDR3 sequence is CSVEGMGVGGYTF. CDR3 in DNA: TGCAGCGTTGAGGGTATGGGGGTGGGCGGCTACACCTTC. V usage is TRBV29-1 and J usage is TRBJ1-2; D perhaps matches TRBD1 (5 bases). The CDR3 runs to 13 residues. Germline CDR1 reads SQVTM; CDR2 reads ANQGSEA. V was trimmed by 3 bases and J by 8 bases, leaving 16 bases between them.

This chain uses TRBV30 with TRBJ1-5; D possibly corresponds to TRBD1 (6 bases). Germline loops: CDR1 GTSNPN, CDR2 SVGIG (reference sequence). V was clipped by 4 bases and J by 2 bases, with 9 bases between them. The CDR3 spans 13 residues. In DNA form, the CDR3 reads TGTGCCTGGACCCGACAGGGCAATCAGCCCCAGCATTTT. It specifies CAWTRQGNQPQHF.

This chain connects TRBV10-3 to TRBJ1-2; D is possibly TRBD1 (5 bases). This CDR3 contains 13 residues. Trimming took off 7 bases at V and 7 bases at J, with 16 bases between the two ends. Germline V lookup: CDR1 ENHRY, CDR2 SYGVKD. Here the CDR3 reads CAITIGAASGYTF. DNA for the CDR3: TGTGCCATCACGATAGGGGCAGCTAGTGGCTACACCTTC.

The rearrangement joins TRBV5-1 to TRBJ2-5; maybe TRBD1 (7 bases). The ends were cut back, 6 bases at V and 5 bases at J, with 17 bases in the middle. The CDR3 has 14 amino acids. Germline V gene sequence: CDR1 SGHRS, CDR2 YFSETQ. Here the CDR3 reads CASKEASGGETQYF. DNA of the CDR3: TGCGCCAGCAAGGAGGCCTCAGGGGGGGAGACCCAGTACTTC.

The chain employs TRBV5-5 and TRBJ1-6, with D perhaps TRBD1 (6 bases). V was pared by 2 bases and J by 10 bases, with 13 bases between. Germline values: CDR1 SGHKS, CDR2 YYEKEE (reference sequence). This CDR3 is built from 14 residues. CDR3 loop: CASSLTGWESPLHF. In nucleotides, the CDR3 is TGTGCCAGCAGCTTAACAGGGTGGGAATCACCCCTCCACTTT.

This rearrangement joins TRBV30 to TRBJ2-5, with D unresolved. Germline CDR1 GTSNPN, CDR2 SVGIG (reference sequence). V was pared by 2 bases and J by 3 bases, with 10 bases between. The CDR3 is made up of 13 amino acids. CDR3 protein: CAWSSRREETQYF. For the CDR3, the DNA is TGTGCCTGGAGTTCTAGGAGAGAAGAGACCCAGTACTTC.

The J gene is TRBJ2-3, the V gene TRBV9; no firm D call. The CDR3 covers 13 residues. Germline values: CDR1 SGDLS, CDR2 YYNGEE. Trimming took 2 bases from V and 0 from J, leaving 4 bases between them. The CDR3 sequence: CASSVLSTDTQYF. DNA for the CDR3: TGTGCCAGCAGCGTCCTTAGCACAGATACGCAGTATTTT.

The gene calls are TRBV20-1 and TRBJ2-1, with D tentatively TRBD1 or TRBD2 (6 bases each). The germline gives CDR1 DFQATT, CDR2 SNEGSKA (reference sequence). The CDR3 runs to 11 residues. V was shortened by 7 bases and J by 9 bases, with 13 bases between the two germline ends. In nucleotides, the CDR3 is TGCAGTGTTGAGGGGGGATTTGAGCAGTTCTTC. This gives the protein CSVEGGFEQFF.

The V call is TRBV3-1 (or the pseudogene TRBV3-2), the J call TRBJ1-2; no clear D gene. The CDR3 is 13 amino acids. Trimming cost V 8 bases and J 0 bases, with 10 bases left between them. In germline, CDR1 is LGHDT, CDR2 YNNKEL (reference sequence). The CDR3 DNA sequence: TGTGCCAGCTGGAACGAAGCTAACTATGGCTACACCTTC. This gives the protein CASWNEANYGYTF.

This chain uses TRBV5-6 with TRBJ2-7; D is ambiguous. The V end was cut by 4 bases, the J end by 0 bases, with 2 bases between. The CDR3 runs 11 residues. The V gene's germline CDR1 is SGHDT and CDR2 YYEEEE. CDR3 sequence reads: CASSRSYEQYF. DNA for the CDR3: TGTGCCAGCAGCCGCTCCTACGAGCAGTACTTC.

This clone was seen a few times. The chain combines TRBV11-2 with TRBJ2-2; 9 bases are shared with TRBD1. The trim removed 1 base at V and 5 bases at J, leaving 8 bases unmatched. This CDR3 has 17 residues. Germline CDR1 reads SGHAT; CDR2 reads FQNNGV. The CDR3, as DNA: TGTGCCAGCAGCTTAGTGGAACAGACAGGGGGAACCGGGGAGCTGTTTTTT. This gives the protein CASSLVEQTGGTGELFF.

There are many counts of this clone. The CDR3 region has the DNA TGTGCCAGTAGTATAGCCGGGGGCAATCAGCCCCAGCATTTT. Its translation: CASSIAGGNQPQHF. This chain links TRBV19 with TRBJ1-5, with D uncertain. CDR1 and CDR2 (germline): LNHDA, SQIVND (reference sequence). V was pared by 1 base and J by 2 bases, with 6 bases between. The CDR3 is 14 residues long.

The chain couples TRBV6-5 to TRBJ1-6; D gene uncertain. The V end was cut by 3 bases, the J end by 7 bases, with 13 bases between. Looked up from germline, CDR1 is MNHEY and CDR2 is SVGAGI. The CDR3 totals 15 residues. CDR3 in DNA: TGTGCCAGCAGTTATAGCTCCAGTTTAAATTCACCCCTCCACTTT. It is translated as CASSYSSSLNSPLHF.

The chain uses TRBV14 and TRBJ2-1; D call uncertain. The CDR3 totals 16 residues. V shed 2 bases and J shed 3 bases, with 14 bases lying between them. Germline V gene lookup returns CDR1 SGHDN and CDR2 FVKESK. As DNA, the CDR3 is TGTGCCAGCAGCCAAACGCTTTTAGGGCTCTACAATGAGCAGTTCTTC. Translation gives CASSQTLLGLYNEQFF.

This clone appeared a few times. The V gene is TRBV7-8, the J gene TRBJ1-2, with a possible D match to TRBD1 (5 bases). CDR1 is SGHVS, CDR2 FQNEAQ, per germline. V lost 5 bases and J lost 1, with 8 bases in between. The CDR3 totals 13 residues. CDR3: CASSETVNYGYTF. CDR3 nucleotides: TGTGCCAGCAGCGAGACAGTTAACTATGGCTACACCTTC. The entire variable domain, with the rest obtained from reference TRBV7-8 and TRBJ1-2, is as follows: GAGVSQSPRYKVAKRGQDVALRCDPISGHVSLFWYQQALGQGPEFLTYFQNEAQLDKSGLPSDRFFAERPEGSVSTLKIQRTQQEDSAVYLCASSETVNYGYTFGSGTRLTVV.

V is TRBV7-9 and J is TRBJ1-2; TRBD1 is a possible D gene (6 bases). V shed 3 bases and J shed 3 bases, with 17 bases lying between them. CDR3 length: 16 amino acids. Per germline, CDR1 SEHNR and CDR2 FQNEAQ (reference sequence). CDR3 sequence: CASSFATGNGDYGYTF. CDR3 nucleotides: TGTGCCAGCAGCTTCGCAACAGGGAACGGTGACTATGGCTACACCTTC.

The chain carries TRBV7-2 and TRBJ1-1, with 7 bases lining up with TRBD1. The CDR3 extends over 13 amino acids. The germline V gene has CDR1 SGHTA and CDR2 FQGNSA. The CDR3 region is CASGGTPDTEAFF. The CDR3 DNA reads TGTGCATCAGGGGGGACACCGGACACTGAAGCTTTCTTT.

This chain uses TRBV29-1 with TRBJ1-4; D gene uncertain. The CDR3 is 12 residues long. Per germline, CDR1 SQVTM and CDR2 ANQGSEA. The ends were cut back, 4 bases at V and 5 bases at J, with 8 bases in the middle. CDR3 DNA: TGCAGCGTTGGAGTGAGGAATGAAAAACTGTTTTTT. Its protein product is CSVGVRNEKLFF.